The 32 T cell receptor beta chains below were found in one sample sequenced in a study of blood T cell repertoires in COVID-19. Using immunoSEQ multiplex PCR, the repertoire was profiled, and TCRdb retains in-frame clones only, with some absent. The table lists some 450,000 clones, approximately 90% of them singletons. Sequenced sample: peripheral blood. The receptors originated from a woman between 50 and 59 years old with COVID-19, enrolled during active disease.

The rearrangement joins TRBV4-1 to TRBJ2-7; 10 positions match TRBD2. This CDR3 has 14 amino acids. Trimming took 6 bases from V and 3 from J; bases not matched to a gene: 5. The germline V gene encodes CDR1 MGHRA and CDR2 YSYEKL. The CDR3 loop is CASSSGGSLYEQYF. CDR3 DNA sequence: TGCGCCAGCAGTAGCGGGGGGTCCCTCTACGAGCAGTACTTC.

This chain joins TRBV2 and TRBJ2-7; possibly TRBD1 for D (5 bases). V dropped 6 bases and J dropped 3 bases, with 9 bases sitting between them. Germline CDR1 SNHLY, CDR2 FYNNEI. The CDR3 is made up of 12 amino acids. The chain's CDR3 is CASRQVSYEQYF. CDR3 nucleotide sequence: TGTGCCAGCAGACAGGTGAGCTACGAGCAGTACTTC.

This clone was seen more than once but under ten times. The chain recombines TRBV11-2 with TRBJ2-7; TRBD2 agrees at 8 bases. This CDR3 has 14 residues. V was pared by 6 bases and J by 1 base, with 5 bases of the junction left unmatched. Germline CDR1 and CDR2: SGHAT and FQNNGV. CDR3 protein: CASSFGGASYEQYF. The CDR3 DNA reads as TGTGCCAGCAGTTTCGGGGGGGCTTCCTACGAGCAGTACTTC.

The chain links TRBV3-1 (or the pseudogene TRBV3-2) to TRBJ1-3, with D unclear. Germline V lookup: CDR1 LGHDT, CDR2 YNNKEL (reference sequence). The CDR3 consists of 13 residues. V was trimmed by 1 base and J by 3 bases, leaving 4 bases between them. Here the CDR3 reads CASSQASGNTIYF. CDR3 bases: TGTGCCAGCAGCCAAGCTAGTGGAAACACCATATATTTT.

CDR3 sequence (DNA): TGTGCCTGGAGTGTCGAGGTAGATACGCAGTATTTT. Translated: CAWSVEVDTQYF. The chain combines TRBV30 with TRBJ2-3, with unresolved D. V gave up 0 bases and J gave up 5 bases, with 6 bases separating them. Germline-derived CDR1 and CDR2 are GTSNPN and SVGIG (reference sequence). This CDR3 has 12 amino acids.

The rearrangement links TRBV2 to TRBJ2-3, with a tentative D call TRBD2 (5 bases). V was cut by 4 bases and J by 4 bases, with 12 bases left in between. The germline V gene encodes CDR1 SNHLY and CDR2 FYNNEI. The CDR3 covers 14 residues. CDR3 bases: TGTGCCAGCAGTGTGTTAGCGTGGGCAGATACGCAGTATTTT. It yields the protein CASSVLAWADTQYF.

The rearrangement links TRBV2 to TRBJ1-2, with 10 bases that match TRBD1. CDR3 length: 16 residues. From germline, CDR1 is SNHLY and CDR2 FYNNEI. Unmatched junction bases numbered 9, after V lost 6 bases and J lost 2 bases. The CDR3 DNA follows: TGTGCCAGCAGAGTCGGGACAGGGGTTCTCAACTATGGCTACACCTTC. This encodes CASRVGTGVLNYGYTF. Using reference TRBV2 and TRBJ1-2 for the parts outside the CDR3, the full variable domain is EPEVTQTPSHQVTQMGQEVILRCVPISNHLYFYWYRQILGQKVEFLVSFYNNEISEKSEIFDDQFSVERPDGSNFTLKIRSTKLEDSAMYFCASRVGTGVLNYGYTFGSGTRLTVV.

This chain connects TRBV12-3 or TRBV12-4 to TRBJ1-5; TRBD1 might be the D (6 bases). The V end was cut by 6 bases, the J end by 4 bases, with 7 bases between. The CDR3 spans 12 residues. Here the CDR3 reads CASRTGNQPQHF. The CDR3 DNA follows: TGTGCCAGCAGAACAGGGAATCAGCCCCAGCATTTT.

This chain connects TRBV13 to TRBJ2-3; the match to TRBD2 covers 7 bases. V dropped 5 bases and J dropped 2; count of bases not matched to a gene: 10. This CDR3 has 16 residues. Germline-derived CDR1 and CDR2 are PRHDT and FYEKMQ (reference sequence). The CDR3 sequence is CASSGGDYLNTDTQYF. In DNA form, the CDR3 reads TGTGCCAGCAGCGGAGGGGACTACTTGAACACAGATACGCAGTATTTT.

This chain links TRBV6-6 with TRBJ2-5, with 8 bases aligning to TRBD1. The CDR3 spans 13 residues. Per germline, CDR1 MNHNY and CDR2 SVGAGI (reference sequence). V lost 7 bases and J lost 1; bases outside the gene matches: 2. For the CDR3, the DNA is TGTGCCAGCACCACAGGGGGCCAAGAGACCCAGTACTTC. Translated, it gives CASTTGGQETQYF.

The CDR3 sequence: CASSDADRTIHGNTIYF. The CDR3 region has the DNA TGTGCCAGCAGTGACGCCGACAGGACGATTCACGGAAACACCATATATTTT. This chain connects TRBV6-1 to TRBJ1-3; possible D gene TRBD1, 6 bases. Trimming took 3 bases from V and 4 from J, leaving 19 bases between them. Germline loops: CDR1 MNHNS, CDR2 SASEGT. The CDR3 is 17 amino acids.

This clone has just a few counts. Other DNA sequences in the sample encode the same CDR3. The V call is TRBV9, the J call TRBJ1-5; D is perhaps TRBD1 (5 bases). V shed 2 bases and J shed 1 base, with 7 bases lying between them. Germline lookup yields CDR1 SGDLS and CDR2 YYNGEE. This CDR3 spans 14 amino acids. Here the CDR3 DNA reads TGTGCCAGCAGCGTCGGGGGAAGCAATCAGCCCCAGCATTTT. Its translation: CASSVGGSNQPQHF.

In this sample, this clone turned up once. This chain connects TRBV2 to TRBJ2-3, with D perhaps matching TRBD1 (5 bases). CDR3 length: 15 residues. The V end lost 5 bases, the J end lost 0 bases, and 12 bases lay between the germline ends. Germline CDR1 reads SNHLY; CDR2 reads FYNNEI. The CDR3 bases are TGTGCCAGCAGTCTGACAGTCTACAGCACAGATACGCAGTATTTT. Its protein is CASSLTVYSTDTQYF.

The CDR3 is CASSQGPGLALDEQFF. The DNA of the CDR3 is TGTGCCAGCAGCCAAGGTCCGGGACTAGCTCTCGATGAGCAGTTCTTC. V is TRBV5-4 and J is TRBJ2-1; 9 positions match TRBD2. Germline V gene data show CDR1 as SGHNT and CDR2 as YYREEE (reference sequence). This CDR3 has 16 amino acids. J was trimmed by 8 bases and V by 4 bases; bases with no gene match: 13.

V and J are TRBV12-5 and TRBJ2-3, with 10 bases aligning to TRBD2. The CDR3 length is 18 residues. Germline V CDR1 and CDR2: LGHNT, FRNRAP. The ends lost 0 bases at V and 3 bases at J; junction bases unmatched: 9. CDR3: CASGLVRERGGRTDTQYF. CDR3 DNA sequence: TGTGCTAGTGGTTTGGTACGTGAGCGGGGGGGCCGGACAGATACGCAGTATTTT.

This clone was picked up one time. The chain joins TRBV5-1 to TRBJ2-1; TRBD2 matches at 9 bases. This CDR3 spans 16 amino acids. Germline V CDR1 and CDR2: SGHRS, YFSETQ. V lost 0 bases and J lost 2; bases outside the gene matches: 3. The CDR3 DNA reads TGCGCCAGCAGCTTGGGATTAGCGGGGGCCTACAATGAGCAGTTCTTC. Its protein is CASSLGLAGAYNEQFF.

The chain uses TRBV6-6 and TRBJ1-1, with D perhaps TRBD1 (6 bases). Trimming took off 2 bases at V and 3 bases at J, with 16 bases between the two ends. The germline V gene encodes CDR1 MNHNY and CDR2 SVGAGI (reference sequence). This CDR3 comprises 16 residues. CDR3 region: CASSYTPGGHDTEAFF. The CDR3 DNA is TGTGCCAGCAGTTACACCCCGGGGGGGCATGACACTGAAGCTTTCTTT.

V and J are TRBV19 and TRBJ2-1; 11 nucleotides agree with TRBD2. The CDR3 has 15 residues. The ends lost 1 base at V and 9 bases at J; junction bases unmatched: 5. Per the germline V gene, CDR1 is LNHDA and CDR2 is SQIVND (reference sequence). The CDR3 loop reads CASSIGLAGGGEQFF. CDR3 coding DNA: TGTGCCAGTAGTATAGGGCTAGCGGGGGGAGGTGAGCAGTTCTTC.

The sample holds one count of this clone. The chain recombines TRBV27 with TRBJ2-7; 10 nucleotides match TRBD2. Germline assignment: CDR1 MNHEY and CDR2 SMNVEV (reference sequence). The V and J ends lost 3 bases and 2 bases, in that order; junction bases with no gene match: 7. The CDR3 totals 16 residues. CDR3 DNA: TGTGCCAGCAGTTTGTCGCGGACTAGCGGAACCTACGAGCAGTACTTC. It translates to CASSLSRTSGTYEQYF.

This sequence joins TRBV5-4 and TRBJ1-3; 7 positions match TRBD1. The germline V gene has CDR1 SGHNT and CDR2 YYREEE (reference sequence). V shed 3 bases and J 5 bases; nucleotides not matched to a gene: 8. This CDR3 has 15 residues. The CDR3 region has the DNA TGTGCCAGCAGCTGGCGGGACAGCGGTAGAAACACCATATATTTT. It yields the protein CASSWRDSGRNTIYF. Full variable domain (missing parts from reference TRBV5-4 and TRBJ1-3): ETGVTQSPTHLIKTRGQQVTLRCSSQSGHNTVSWYQQALGQGPQFIFQYYREEENGRGNFPPRFSGLQFPNYSSELNVNALELDDSALYLCASSWRDSGRNTIYFGEGSWLTVV.

This clone was counted a single time. Germline and junction disagree at one end, which may indicate a read error. The chain carries TRBV19 and TRBJ2-7, with 8 bases that match TRBD2. The CDR3 runs to 17 residues. The germline gives CDR1 LNHDA, CDR2 SQIVND (reference sequence). The CDR3 nucleotides read TGTGCCAGTAGTCTTCGGCCCGGGACTAGGATCTCCCACGAGCAGTACTTC. As protein: CASSLRPGTRISHEQYF.

This rearrangement joins TRBV2 to TRBJ1-5, with 8 nucleotides matching TRBD1. CDR3 length: 13 amino acids. The V gene end was trimmed by 5 bases and the J gene end by 7 bases; junction bases not matched to a gene: 4. The germline V gene has CDR1 SNHLY and CDR2 FYNNEI. CDR3 loop: CASSTGGGQPQHF. The CDR3 DNA reads as TGTGCCAGCAGTACAGGGGGTGGGCAGCCCCAGCATTTT.

This clone was seen a single time. This chain joins TRBV19 and TRBJ1-3; possible D gene TRBD1, 6 bases. Germline V gene data show CDR1 as LNHDA and CDR2 as SQIVND (reference sequence). CDR3 length: 13 amino acids. Trimming removed 9 bases from V and 0 bases from J, with 9 bases in between. CDR3 residues: CASGQFSGNTIYF. The CDR3 DNA follows: TGTGCCAGCGGACAGTTCTCTGGAAACACCATATATTTT.

This clone has only one observation. The chain employs TRBV5-6 and TRBJ1-5; possibly TRBD1 for D (6 bases). This CDR3 region has 16 residues. Per the germline V gene, CDR1 is SGHDT and CDR2 is YYEEEE. Trimming shortened V by 4 bases and J by 7 bases, and 21 bases separated the two germline ends. For the CDR3, the DNA is TGTGCCAGCAGCCCCAGGGGTGGCAGGGAATACCAGCCCCAGCATTTT. Protein: CASSPRGGREYQPQHF. The full variable domain, rest sourced from reference TRBV5-6 and TRBJ1-5, is DAGVTQSPTHLIKTRGQQVTLRCSPKSGHDTVSWYQQALGQGPQFIFQYYEEEERQRGNFPDRFSGHQFPNYSSELNVNALLLGDSALYLCASSPRGGREYQPQHFGDGTRLSIL.

The chain combines TRBV27 with TRBJ1-1; D may be TRBD1 (5 bases). There are 14 residues in the CDR3. The V gene lost 3 bases and the J gene lost 0 bases, with 8 bases spanning the gap. Germline-derived CDR1 and CDR2 are MNHEY and SMNVEV (reference sequence). DNA of the CDR3: TGTGCCAGCAGTTTTCAGGGAATGAACACTGAAGCTTTCTTT. It encodes CASSFQGMNTEAFF.

This rearrangement joins TRBV5-4 to TRBJ2-7; D is unclear. V shed 0 bases and J shed 5 bases, with 12 bases lying between them. Germline V CDR1 and CDR2: SGHNT, YYREEE (reference sequence). This CDR3 is 14 amino acids long. CDR3 amino acids: CASSLAQSSDEQYF. CDR3 bases: TGTGCCAGCAGCTTGGCCCAATCGAGCGACGAGCAGTACTTC.

This clone is a singleton in its sample. The DNA for the CDR3 is TGTGCCACCAGCAGACAGGGGAATGAAAAACTGTTTTTT. Translated, it gives CATSRQGNEKLFF. The chain is built from TRBV15 and TRBJ1-4; TRBD1 is a possible D gene (6 bases). CDR1 and CDR2 from the germline V gene are LNHNV and YYDKDF (reference sequence). There are 13 residues in the CDR3. The V gene lost 2 bases and the J gene lost 5 bases, with 6 bases spanning the gap.

J is TRBJ1-2 and V is TRBV7-9; TRBD1 matches 10 bases. Germline loops: CDR1 SEHNR, CDR2 FQNEAQ (reference sequence). The trim removed 3 bases at V and 4 bases at J, leaving 8 bases unmatched. The CDR3 spans 16 residues. The CDR3 is CASSLRQGAQIYGYTF. DNA of the CDR3: TGTGCCAGCAGCTTGAGACAGGGGGCGCAGATCTATGGCTACACCTTC. Full variable domain (missing parts from reference TRBV7-9 and TRBJ1-2): DTGVSQNPRHKITKRGQNVTFRCDPISEHNRLYWYRQTLGQGPEFLTYFQNEAQLEKSRLLSDRFSAERPKGSFSTLEIQRTEQGDSAMYLCASSLRQGAQIYGYTFGSGTRLTVV.

This clone has only one observation. The chain carries TRBV19 and TRBJ2-7; D is perhaps TRBD1 (6 bases). V was trimmed by 2 bases and J by 7 bases, leaving 9 bases between them. This CDR3 region has 12 residues. Germline CDR1 LNHDA, CDR2 SQIVND (reference sequence). CDR3 region: CASSIPTGEQYF. The CDR3 coding sequence is TGTGCCAGTAGTATACCCACAGGGGAGCAGTACTTC. Variable domain in full (rest from reference TRBV19 and TRBJ2-7): DGGITQSPKYLFRKEGQNVTLSCEQNLNHDAMYWYRQDPGQGLRLIYYSQIVNDFQKGDIAEGYSVSREKKESFPLTVTSAQKNPTAFYLCASSIPTGEQYFGPGTRLTVT.

This clone occurred a few times. The rearrangement uses TRBV5-1 and TRBJ1-2; perhaps TRBD1 as D (5 bases). Germline V CDR1 and CDR2: SGHRS, YFSETQ. Trimming took 3 bases from V and 3 from J, leaving 12 bases between them. The CDR3 runs to 14 residues. CDR3 nucleotides: TGCGCCAGCAGCTGGCAGGGATGGGACTATGGCTACACCTTC. It translates to CASSWQGWDYGYTF.

The rearrangement uses TRBV6-1 and TRBJ2-7; possibly TRBD2 for D (7 bases). The length of the CDR3 is 14 residues. Trimming took 1 base from V and 3 from J, leaving 10 bases between them. The germline gives CDR1 MNHNS, CDR2 SASEGT. Here the CDR3 DNA reads TGTGCCAGCAGTGAAGAGGGGGGGGGCTACGAGCAGTACTTC. Protein sequence: CASSEEGGGYEQYF.

This clone came up once. A junction end diverges from the germline sequence, so it may reflect a read error. This chain connects TRBV5-1 to TRBJ2-3; unclear D gene. The CDR3 contains 15 residues. Germline CDR1 SGHRS, CDR2 YFSETQ. CDR3 protein: CASSASTGRTDTQYF. CDR3 DNA: TGCGCCAGCAGCGCGAGTACGGGTCGCACGGATACGCAGTATTTT.